This record concerns one TCR beta chain sequence. As yet, its antigen is unknown. These data originate in a study of CD4+ T cells in melanoma. Study observations and caveats: In melanoma, neoantigen-specific CD4+ T cells reportedly differed in differentiation state. CD8+ T cell, macrophage and B cell function reportedly correlated with neoantigen-specific CD4+ T cells.

TCRdb keeps only in-frame clones here, not all; method: immunoSEQ multiplex PCR. The sample holds approximately 7,000 clones, around 62% seen once. Germline V lookup: CDR1 GTSNPN, CDR2 SVGIG (reference sequence). V was pared by 0 bases and J by 9 bases, with 14 bases between. The CDR3 is made up of 13 amino acids. Sequencing was done on a sample of cells from a culture (not recorded whether cultured in vitro). This chain joins TRBV30 and TRBJ2-5, with a weak D call TRBD1 (5 bases). This TCR was recovered from a human donor with melanoma. CDR3 coding DNA: TGTGCCTGGAGTGTGACCATGATAGGGGCCCAGTACTTC. This encodes CAWSVTMIGAQYF.